This T cell receptor beta chain was found in a study of T cells in Graves' hyperthyroidism and ophthalmopathy (dated by TCRdb to between 2018 and 2021). Notes on the research overall: Peripheral blood samples were taken at the time of initial diagnosis, prior to any treatment. To identify TCR V-J signatures that set the groups apart, the researchers used a discovery cohort of roughly 100 patients, made up of under 50 with Graves' ophthalmopathy and some 60 with stable Graves' hyperthyroidism. Whether ophthalmopathy could be predicted prospectively was tested in an independent validation cohort made up of 18 hyperthyroidism patients plus 17 patients who later progressed to ophthalmopathy. The 85 to 100 discovery patients were randomly split 7:3 into training and test sets. In six Graves' hyperthyroidism patients, the study also compared T-cell repertoires from thyroid tissue with T-cell repertoires from blood. After sampling, hyperthyroidism patients received methimazole starting at 30 mg daily, and ophthalmopathy patients received high-dose intravenous methylprednisolone. TCR Vbeta CDR3 sequencing of roughly 140 peripheral blood samples (approximately 44 ophthalmopathy, 75 hyperthyroidism and approximately 17 progressor patients) is reported in the paper.

Germline trimming: 2 bases from V, 3 bases from J; junction bases outside gene matches: 4. The CDR3 starts with the cysteine, ends with the phenylalanine, and has 15 residues. Only the CDR3 DNA stays, 45 bases, in frame from base 1. From a lookup of the germline V gene (reference sequence), CDR1 and CDR2 are DFQATT and SNEGSKA. In the case of this clonotype: The target of this receptor is not known. It has no much larger one-base neighbor in the sample; base qualities were not kept.

Broad study findings and their caveats: No statistical method was used to fix the sample size in advance, and group allocation was not hidden from the investigators. Most expanded thyroid clonotypes (frequency above 0.001) were also detected in blood, suggesting blood repertoires may reflect thyroid immune responses. Ophthalmopathy was separated from stable hyperthyroidism by a 13 V-J signature model, with over 85% sensitivity and roughly 84% specificity obtained in cross-validation and 80%/75% obtained in testing. In validation, the model predicted progression to ophthalmopathy a median of approximately 6.6 months before onset, with roughly 70% sensitivity and 72.22% specificity.

Hyperthyroidism patients were newly diagnosed, had a disease duration of under 2 months, and were aged 18 to 65 years. Any patient with an uncontrolled infection, another autoimmune disease, pregnancy or lactation was excluded. Diagnoses relied on clinical symptoms, serum thyroxine and TRAb, thyroid ultrasound and orbital computed tomography. Blood from progressor patients was drawn when they were first diagnosed with hyperthyroidism, before any ophthalmopathy symptoms appeared. PBMCs were separated from about 10 ml of fresh peripheral blood using Ficoll-Paque density gradient centrifugation. Progressor patients were first diagnosed with Graves' hyperthyroidism and then developed ophthalmopathy during follow-up. Total RNA was extracted with Trizol reagent, and quality was checked on an Agilent 2100 Bioanalyzer. TCR beta CDR3 regions were amplified from RNA transcripts. The TCR CDR3 was subjected to a first round of RT-PCR using the HTBI primer set and the Qiagen OneStep RT-PCR kit. The libraries were constructed in a second round of multiplex PCR and then size-selected and purified. Sequencing of the libraries was done on an Illumina HiSeq2000 using paired-end 100 bp reads. From the authors' description of their analysis: SOAPnuke was used to process the raw data, with reads discarded if the reads contained adapters or uncalled bases, had a mean Phred below 15, or lacked an exact constant-primer or identifier match. COPE v1.2.5 was used to merge the high-quality paired reads, and each unique nucleotide sequence was defined as a clonotype. Clonotypes were aligned to IMGT TRBV, TRBD and TRBJ reference segments using MiTCR v1.1. The analysis was restricted to V-J combinations with a frequency above 0.0001, which together covered over 99% of the repertoires. The TCS score was defined as the ratio of F50 (clonal expansion) to E x V (chaos), calculated using BLOSUM62-based TCRdist between CDR3 peptides within each V-J. Welch's t-statistics and random forest reduced 500 to 650 V-J features to some 14, which were used in a naive Bayes classifier (R e1071). Using fastp at Q25 and MiXCR, TCRdb reprocessed the public reads and kept productive beta chains. Each entry is one CDR3 protein sequence, shown with its most common DNA and genes. TCRdb assigned the V and J calls; the authors' analysis was not used. In this sample the table shows about 160,000 distinct CDR3 sequences, around 8.9% of which occur a single time. Approximately 24% of the sample comes from the top ten.

The sequencing input was blood. The rearrangement combines TRBV20-1 with TRBJ2-2; 9 central bases correspond to TRBD1. The clonotype originates from a woman aged 18-30 years with Graves' hyperthyroidism that later progressed to Graves' ophthalmopathy. The CDR3 protein: CSARLQGADTGELFF. At the DNA level, the sequence is TGCAGTGCTAGATTACAGGGGGCGGACACCGGGGAGCTGTTTTTT.